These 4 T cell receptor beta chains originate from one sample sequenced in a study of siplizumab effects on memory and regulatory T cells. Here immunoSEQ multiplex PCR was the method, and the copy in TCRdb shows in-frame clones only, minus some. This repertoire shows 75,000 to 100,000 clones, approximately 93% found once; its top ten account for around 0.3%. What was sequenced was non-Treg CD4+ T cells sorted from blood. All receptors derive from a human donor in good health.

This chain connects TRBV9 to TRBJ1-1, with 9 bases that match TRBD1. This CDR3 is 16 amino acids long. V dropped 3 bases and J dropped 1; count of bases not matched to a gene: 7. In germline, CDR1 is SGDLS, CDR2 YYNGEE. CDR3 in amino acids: CASSAGTGQGNTEAFF. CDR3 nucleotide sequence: TGTGCCAGCAGCGCTGGGACAGGGCAGGGGAACACTGAAGCTTTCTTT.

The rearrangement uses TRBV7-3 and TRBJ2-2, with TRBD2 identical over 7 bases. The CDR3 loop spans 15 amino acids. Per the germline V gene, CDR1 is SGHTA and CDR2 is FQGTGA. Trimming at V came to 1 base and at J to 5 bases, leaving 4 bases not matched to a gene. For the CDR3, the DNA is TGTGCCAGCAGCTTAAGCCCGGGGGGAACCGGGGAGCTGTTTTTT. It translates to CASSLSPGGTGELFF.

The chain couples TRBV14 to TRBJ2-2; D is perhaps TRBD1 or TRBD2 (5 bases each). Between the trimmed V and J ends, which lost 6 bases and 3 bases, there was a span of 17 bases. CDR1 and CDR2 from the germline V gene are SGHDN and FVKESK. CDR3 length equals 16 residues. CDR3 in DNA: TGTGCCAGCAGTTACGGCCCGGGGACCTACACCGGGGAGCTGTTTTTT. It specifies CASSYGPGTYTGELFF.

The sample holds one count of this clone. This CDR3 is CASSSDRELKNIQYF. CDR3 DNA sequence: TGTGCCAGCAGTTCGGACAGGGAGCTCAAAAACATTCAGTACTTC. The chain carries TRBV5-4 and TRBJ2-4, with 8 bases fitting TRBD1. CDR1 SGHNT and CDR2 YYREEE come from the germline V gene (reference sequence). The J segment lost 3 bases and the V segment lost 5 bases, leaving 7 bases of the junction unmatched. The CDR3 consists of 15 residues.